This T cell receptor (beta chain) was captured in a study of T cells in Graves' hyperthyroidism and ophthalmopathy. Whole-study results and caveats: The model predicted ophthalmopathy a median 6.5 months before onset. Clonotypes that were expanded in thyroid above 0.001 mostly appeared in blood too.

The investigators amplified TCR beta CDR3 regions from RNA transcripts. With the HTBI primer set, the TCR CDR3 went through a first round of RT-PCR. TCRdb processed the multiplex PCR reads anew with MiXCR; each CDR3 protein has one entry. The repertoire holds about 260,000 distinct CDR3 sequences, about 20% seen once, with 64% in the top ten. With respect to this clonotype: The antigen is undetermined.

For the diagnoses, clinical symptoms, serum thyroxine and TRAb, thyroid ultrasound and orbital computed tomography were used. The PBMCs studied were ones that came from about 9.9 ml fresh peripheral blood. This CDR3 region has 16 residues. Germline lookup yields CDR1 SGHTA and CDR2 FQGTGA. V lost 5 bases, J lost 0 bases, and 15 bases lay in between. The chain combines TRBV7-3 with TRBJ2-3, with D possibly being TRBD2 (6 bases). The sequence was obtained from a young man with Graves' ophthalmopathy. The sample taken for sequencing was blood. For the CDR3, the DNA is TGTGCCAGCAGCGTTACTAGCCTCTCTAGCACAGATACGCAGTATTTT. Its protein product is CASSVTSLSSTDTQYF.